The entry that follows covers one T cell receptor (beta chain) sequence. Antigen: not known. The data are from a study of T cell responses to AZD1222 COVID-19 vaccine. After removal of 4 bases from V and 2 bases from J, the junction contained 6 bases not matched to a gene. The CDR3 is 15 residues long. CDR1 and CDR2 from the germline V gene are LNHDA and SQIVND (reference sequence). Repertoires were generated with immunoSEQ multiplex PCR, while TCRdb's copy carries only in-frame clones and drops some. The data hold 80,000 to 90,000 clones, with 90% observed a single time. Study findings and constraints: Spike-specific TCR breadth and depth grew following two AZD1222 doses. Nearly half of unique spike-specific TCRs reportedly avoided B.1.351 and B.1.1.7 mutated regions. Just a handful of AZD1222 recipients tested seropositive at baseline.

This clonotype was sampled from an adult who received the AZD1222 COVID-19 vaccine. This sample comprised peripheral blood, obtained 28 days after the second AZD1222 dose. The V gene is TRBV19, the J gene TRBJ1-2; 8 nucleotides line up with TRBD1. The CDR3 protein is CASSKIQGANYGYTF. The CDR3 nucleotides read TGTGCCAGTAGTAAGATTCAGGGGGCAAACTATGGCTACACCTTC.